This TCR beta chain was recovered during a study of control samples from healthy donors and cancer patients. Measured with immunoSEQ multiplex PCR; TCRdb has only the in-frame clones, and not every one. The sample yields 200,000 to 250,000 clones, roughly 94% seen once. This CDR3 contains 14 residues. CDR1 and CDR2 from the germline V gene are WSHSY and SAAADI. V was clipped by 3 bases and J by 2 bases, with 11 bases between them. The chain joins TRBV10-2 to TRBJ2-7; unclear D gene. The sequencing input was blood. The TCR was taken from a man aged 50-60 years in good health. CDR3 region: CASSDIGRTYEQYV. The CDR3 DNA reads TGCGCCAGCAGTGATATTGGACGGACCTACGAGCAGTACGTC.